The T cell receptor (beta chain) under discussion was sequenced for a study of blood T cells in healthy people across ages. The extraction recovered at least 6 micrograms of total RNA per sample. With respect to this clonotype: Its antigen is not known.

Per the germline V gene, CDR1 is DFQATT and CDR2 is SNEGSKA (reference sequence). V was clipped by 0 bases and J by 1 base, with 9 bases between them. The length of the CDR3 is 14 residues. It was with a sample-barcoded 5' primer and a J-beta primer mix that a second PCR of roughly 7 to 12 cycles was run. Using its own MiXCR run on the 5' RACE reads, TCRdb lists one record per CDR3 protein. This repertoire shows 550,000 to 700,000 distinct CDR3 sequences, 27% found once; its top ten account for about 18%. Study-wide results and limits: More naive CD4+ cells and higher diversity were found in long-lived than in aged donors.

This clonotype was obtained from a woman in her 70s in good health. Sequencing was carried out using blood. J is TRBJ1-1 and V is TRBV20-1; perhaps TRBD1 as D (5 bases). The CDR3 nucleotides are TGCAGTGCTAGAGATGCGACAGCGAACACTGAAGCTTTCTTT. This gives the protein CSARDATANTEAFF.